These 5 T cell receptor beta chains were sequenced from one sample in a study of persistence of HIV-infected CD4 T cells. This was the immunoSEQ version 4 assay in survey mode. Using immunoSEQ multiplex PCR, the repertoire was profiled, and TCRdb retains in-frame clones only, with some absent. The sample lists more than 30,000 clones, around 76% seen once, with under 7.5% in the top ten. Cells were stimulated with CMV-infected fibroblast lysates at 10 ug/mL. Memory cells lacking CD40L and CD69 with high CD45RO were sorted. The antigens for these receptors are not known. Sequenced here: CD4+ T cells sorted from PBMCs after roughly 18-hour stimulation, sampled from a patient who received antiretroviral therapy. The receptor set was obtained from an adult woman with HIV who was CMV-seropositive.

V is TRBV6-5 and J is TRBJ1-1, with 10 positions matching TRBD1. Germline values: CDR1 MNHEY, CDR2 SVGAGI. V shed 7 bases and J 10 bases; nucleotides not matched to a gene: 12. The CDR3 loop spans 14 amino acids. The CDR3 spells CASTPGTGVGGAFF. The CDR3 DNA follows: TGTGCCAGCACCCCCGGGACAGGGGTTGGAGGAGCTTTCTTT.

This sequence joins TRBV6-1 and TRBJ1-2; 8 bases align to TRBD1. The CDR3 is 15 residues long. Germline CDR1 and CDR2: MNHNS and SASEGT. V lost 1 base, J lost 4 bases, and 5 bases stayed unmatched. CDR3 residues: CASSEDQGAFYGYTF. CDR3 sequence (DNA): TGTGCCAGCAGTGAAGATCAGGGGGCTTTCTATGGCTACACCTTC.

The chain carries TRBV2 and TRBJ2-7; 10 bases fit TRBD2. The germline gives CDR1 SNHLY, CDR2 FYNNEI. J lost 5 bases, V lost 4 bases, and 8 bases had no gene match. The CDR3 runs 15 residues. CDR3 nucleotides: TGTGCCAGCAGTGGGGTAGCGGGAGGCTTTAACGAGCAGTACTTC. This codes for CASSGVAGGFNEQYF.

CDR3 bases: TGTGCCAGCAGTCCCCGGGGGGGGCGCAGCAATCAGCCCCAGCATTTT. Encoded protein: CASSPRGGRSNQPQHF. The rearrangement joins TRBV2 to TRBJ1-5; a possible D gene is TRBD1 (6 bases). Trimming removed 5 bases from V and 1 base from J, with 15 bases in between. CDR1 is SNHLY, CDR2 FYNNEI, per germline. The CDR3 is 16 amino acids.

The CDR3 region has the DNA TGTGCCAGTACCGGACACCTCAATCAGCCCCAGCATTTT. Translated, it gives CASTGHLNQPQHF. The V call is TRBV19, the J call TRBJ1-5, with D possibly TRBD1 on 5 matching bases. CDR3 length equals 13 residues. The V gene's germline CDR1 is LNHDA and CDR2 SQIVND (reference sequence). Trimming took 7 bases from V and 3 from J, leaving 10 bases between them.